This TCR beta chain was identified in a study of blood T cell repertoires in COVID-19. Study summary: The United States, Italy and Spain were the sources of the acute and convalescent COVID-19 samples. T cells, B-cell-depleted T cells, or PBMCs provided the cDNA or gDNA that served as material.

Original analysis: It was from reference gene primer amplification that nucleated cell counts were estimated. Profiling relied on immunoSEQ multiplex PCR, and the TCRdb table lists in-frame clones only, not all of them. V and J calls and clone size are copied from that table; D and trimming were computed from the DNA. Here the sample spans about 190,000 clones, around 89% being singletons. Germline-derived CDR1 and CDR2 are MNHEY and SVGAGI. The CDR3 has 16 amino acids. Trimming took 0 bases from V and 0 from J; bases not matched to a gene: 0. The rearrangement uses TRBV6-5 and TRBJ2-2; 8 bases match TRBD2. The sample taken for sequencing was peripheral blood. This TCR came from a man in his fifties or sixties with acute or convalescent COVID-19. In DNA form, the CDR3 reads TGTGCCAGCAGTTACTCGGGACTAGCGAACACCGGGGAGCTGTTTTTT. Translated: CASSYSGLANTGELFF.